This T cell receptor beta chain comes out of a study of blood T cell repertoires in COVID-19. Germline CDR1 is SNHLY and CDR2 is FYNNEI. The CDR3 sequence is 17 residues long. The V segment lost 5 bases and the J segment 5 bases; nucleotides outside the gene matches: 14. The method was immunoSEQ multiplex PCR; TCRdb's version includes in-frame clones alone and lacks a portion of them. The sample has 200,000 to 250,000 clones, less than 85% seen once. The specimen sequenced was PBMCs or T cells enriched from blood (not recorded which). The chain is built from TRBV2 and TRBJ2-1; 8 bases line up with TRBD1. The sequence came from a man aged 60-69 years who had recovered from COVID-19. The CDR3 DNA reads as TGTGCCAGCAGTCCATCCGCGGGCAGGGGGCACCACAATGAGCAGTTCTTC. Protein: CASSPSAGRGHHNEQFF.